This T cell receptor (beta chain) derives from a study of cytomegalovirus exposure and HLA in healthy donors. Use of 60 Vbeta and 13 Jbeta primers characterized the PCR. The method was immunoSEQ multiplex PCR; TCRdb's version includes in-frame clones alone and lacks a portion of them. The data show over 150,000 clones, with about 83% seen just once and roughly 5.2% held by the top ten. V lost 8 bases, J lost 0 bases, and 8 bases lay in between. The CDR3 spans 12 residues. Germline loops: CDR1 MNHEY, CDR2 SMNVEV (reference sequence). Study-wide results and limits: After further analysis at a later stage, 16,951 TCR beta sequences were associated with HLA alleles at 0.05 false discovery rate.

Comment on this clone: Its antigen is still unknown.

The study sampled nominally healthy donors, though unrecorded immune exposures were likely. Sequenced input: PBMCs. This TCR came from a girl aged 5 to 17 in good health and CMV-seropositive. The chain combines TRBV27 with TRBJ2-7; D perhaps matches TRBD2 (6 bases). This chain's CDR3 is CASSGSSYEQYF. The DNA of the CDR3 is TGTGCCAGCTCCGGGAGCTCCTACGAGCAGTACTTC.